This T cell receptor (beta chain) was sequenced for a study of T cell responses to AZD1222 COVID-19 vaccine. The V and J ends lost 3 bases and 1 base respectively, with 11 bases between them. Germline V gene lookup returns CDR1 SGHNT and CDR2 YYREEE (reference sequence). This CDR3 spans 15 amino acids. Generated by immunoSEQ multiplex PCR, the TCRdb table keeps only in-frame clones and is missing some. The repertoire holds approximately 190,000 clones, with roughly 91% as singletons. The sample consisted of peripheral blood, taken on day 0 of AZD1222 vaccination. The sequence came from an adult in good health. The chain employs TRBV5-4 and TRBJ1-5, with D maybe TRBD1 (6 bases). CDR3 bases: TGTGCCAGCAGCTCGGACAGACAGAGCAATCAGCCCCAGCATTTT. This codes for CASSSDRQSNQPQHF. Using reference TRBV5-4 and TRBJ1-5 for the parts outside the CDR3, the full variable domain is ETGVTQSPTHLIKTRGQQVTLRCSSQSGHNTVSWYQQALGQGPQFIFQYYREEENGRGNFPPRFSGLQFPNYSSELNVNALELDDSALYLCASSSDRQSNQPQHFGDGTRLSIL.